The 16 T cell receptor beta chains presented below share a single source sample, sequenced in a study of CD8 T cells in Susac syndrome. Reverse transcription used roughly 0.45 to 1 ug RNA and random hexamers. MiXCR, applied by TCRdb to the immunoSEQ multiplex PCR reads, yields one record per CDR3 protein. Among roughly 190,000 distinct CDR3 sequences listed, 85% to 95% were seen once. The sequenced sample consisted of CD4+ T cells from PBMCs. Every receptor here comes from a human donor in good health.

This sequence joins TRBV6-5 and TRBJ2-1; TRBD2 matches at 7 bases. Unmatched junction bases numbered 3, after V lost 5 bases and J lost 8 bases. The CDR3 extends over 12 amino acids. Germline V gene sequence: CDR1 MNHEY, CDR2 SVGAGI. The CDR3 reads CASSKSGDEQFF. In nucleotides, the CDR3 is TGTGCCAGCAGTAAAAGCGGGGATGAGCAGTTCTTC.

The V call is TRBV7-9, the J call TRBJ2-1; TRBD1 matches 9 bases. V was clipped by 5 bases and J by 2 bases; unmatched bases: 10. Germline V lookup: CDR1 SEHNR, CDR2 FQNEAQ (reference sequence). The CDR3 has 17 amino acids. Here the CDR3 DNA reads TGTGCCAGCAGCATCAGACAGGGGGTGAAGACCTACAATGAGCAGTTCTTC. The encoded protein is CASSIRQGVKTYNEQFF.

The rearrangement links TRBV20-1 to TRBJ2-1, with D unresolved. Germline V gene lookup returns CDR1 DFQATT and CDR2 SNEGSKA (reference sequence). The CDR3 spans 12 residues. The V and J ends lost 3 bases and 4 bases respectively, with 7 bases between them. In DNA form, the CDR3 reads TGCAGTGCTAGCGTAACTTACAATGAGCAGTTCTTC. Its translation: CSASVTYNEQFF.

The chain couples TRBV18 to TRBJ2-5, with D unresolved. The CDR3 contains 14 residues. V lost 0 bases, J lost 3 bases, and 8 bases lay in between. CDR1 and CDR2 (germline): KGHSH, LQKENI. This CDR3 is CASSPPQVEETQYF. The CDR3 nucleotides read TGTGCCAGCTCACCACCGCAGGTTGAAGAGACCCAGTACTTC.

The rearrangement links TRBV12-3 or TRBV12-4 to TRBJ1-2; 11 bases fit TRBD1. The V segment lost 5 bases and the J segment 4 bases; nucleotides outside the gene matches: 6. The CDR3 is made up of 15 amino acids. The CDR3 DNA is TGTGCCAGCAGTCCCCGGACAGGGGGCAGCTATGGCTACACCTTC. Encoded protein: CASSPRTGGSYGYTF.

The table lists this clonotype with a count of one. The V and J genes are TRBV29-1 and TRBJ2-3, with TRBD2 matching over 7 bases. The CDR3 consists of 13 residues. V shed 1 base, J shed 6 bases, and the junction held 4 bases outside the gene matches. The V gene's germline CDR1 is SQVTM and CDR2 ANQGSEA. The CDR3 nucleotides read TGCAGCGTTGAAGTGGCGGGAGCGGATACGCAGTATTTT. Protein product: CSVEVAGADTQYF.

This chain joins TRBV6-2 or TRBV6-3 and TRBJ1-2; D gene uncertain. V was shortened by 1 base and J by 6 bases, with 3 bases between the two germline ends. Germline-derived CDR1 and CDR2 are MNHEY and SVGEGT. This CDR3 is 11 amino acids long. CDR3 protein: CASSYFDGYTF. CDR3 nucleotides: TGTGCCAGCAGTTACTTCGATGGCTACACCTTC.

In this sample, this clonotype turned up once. CDR3 protein: CASSLEGRGGYTF. The CDR3 DNA follows: TGTGCCAGCAGCTTAGAGGGTCGAGGGGGCTACACCTTC. V and J are TRBV7-9 and TRBJ1-2; no firm D call. Germline V gene sequence: CDR1 SEHNR, CDR2 FQNEAQ (reference sequence). V gave up 1 base and J gave up 8 bases, with 11 bases separating them. This CDR3 is 13 amino acids long.

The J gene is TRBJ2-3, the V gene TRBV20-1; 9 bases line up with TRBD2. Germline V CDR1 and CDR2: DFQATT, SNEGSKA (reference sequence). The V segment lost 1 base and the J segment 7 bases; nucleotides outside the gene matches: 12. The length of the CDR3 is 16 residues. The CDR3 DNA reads TGCAGTGCTAGAGCTCCGAGACTAGCGGAGGGGAATACGCAGTATTTT. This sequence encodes CSARAPRLAEGNTQYF.

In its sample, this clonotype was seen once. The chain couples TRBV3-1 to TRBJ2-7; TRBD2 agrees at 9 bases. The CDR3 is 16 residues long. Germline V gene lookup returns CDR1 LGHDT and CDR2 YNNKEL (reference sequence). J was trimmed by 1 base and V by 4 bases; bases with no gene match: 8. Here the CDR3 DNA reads TGTGCCAGCAGCCTTTCCGGAGCGGGAGGTTCCTACGAGCAGTACTTC. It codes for CASSLSGAGGSYEQYF.

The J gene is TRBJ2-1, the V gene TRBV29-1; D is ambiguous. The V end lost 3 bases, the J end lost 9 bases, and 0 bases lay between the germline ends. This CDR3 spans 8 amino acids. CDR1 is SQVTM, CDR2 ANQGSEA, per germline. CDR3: CSVDEQFF. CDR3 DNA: TGCAGCGTTGATGAGCAGTTCTTC.

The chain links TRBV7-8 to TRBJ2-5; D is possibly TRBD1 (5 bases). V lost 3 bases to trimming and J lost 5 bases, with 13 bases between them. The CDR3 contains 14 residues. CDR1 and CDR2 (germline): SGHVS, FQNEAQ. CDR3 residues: CASSFGHRQETQYF. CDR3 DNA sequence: TGTGCCAGCAGCTTCGGACATCGTCAGGAGACCCAGTACTTC.

Here the CDR3 DNA reads TGTGCCAGCAGCTTAGAGGGTGCTTACTACGAGCAGTACTTC. It yields the protein CASSLEGAYYEQYF. The chain combines TRBV7-2 with TRBJ2-7; D gene unclear. The V end was cut by 1 base, the J end by 3 bases, with 10 bases between. The CDR3 runs 14 residues. Germline V lookup: CDR1 SGHTA, CDR2 FQGNSA.

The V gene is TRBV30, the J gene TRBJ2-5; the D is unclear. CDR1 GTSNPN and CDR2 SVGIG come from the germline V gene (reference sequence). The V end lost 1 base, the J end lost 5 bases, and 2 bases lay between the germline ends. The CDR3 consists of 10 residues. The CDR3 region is CAWSAETQYF. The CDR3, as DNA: TGTGCCTGGAGTGCGGAGACCCAGTACTTC.

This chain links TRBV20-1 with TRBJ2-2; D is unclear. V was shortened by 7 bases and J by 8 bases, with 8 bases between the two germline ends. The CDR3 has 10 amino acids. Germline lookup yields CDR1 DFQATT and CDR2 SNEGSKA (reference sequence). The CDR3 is CSVGKGELFF. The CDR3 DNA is TGCAGTGTAGGGAAAGGGGAGCTGTTTTTT.

The CDR3 DNA follows: TGTGCCAGCAGCCAAGAAAGAAGGTCTGACATTCAGTACTTC. This translates into CASSQERRSDIQYF. The chain employs TRBV3-1 and TRBJ2-4; D is undetermined. CDR1 and CDR2 (germline): LGHDT, YNNKEL (reference sequence). The CDR3 is made up of 14 amino acids. With 0 bases removed from V and 8 bases from J, the gap between germline ends came to 11 bases. The variable domain in full, completed from reference TRBV3-1 and TRBJ2-4, reads DTAVSQTPKYLVTQMGNDKSIKCEQNLGHDTMYWYKQDSKKFLKIMFSYNNKELIINETVPNRFSPKSPDKAHLNLHINSLELGDSAVYFCASSQERRSDIQYFGAGTRLSVL.